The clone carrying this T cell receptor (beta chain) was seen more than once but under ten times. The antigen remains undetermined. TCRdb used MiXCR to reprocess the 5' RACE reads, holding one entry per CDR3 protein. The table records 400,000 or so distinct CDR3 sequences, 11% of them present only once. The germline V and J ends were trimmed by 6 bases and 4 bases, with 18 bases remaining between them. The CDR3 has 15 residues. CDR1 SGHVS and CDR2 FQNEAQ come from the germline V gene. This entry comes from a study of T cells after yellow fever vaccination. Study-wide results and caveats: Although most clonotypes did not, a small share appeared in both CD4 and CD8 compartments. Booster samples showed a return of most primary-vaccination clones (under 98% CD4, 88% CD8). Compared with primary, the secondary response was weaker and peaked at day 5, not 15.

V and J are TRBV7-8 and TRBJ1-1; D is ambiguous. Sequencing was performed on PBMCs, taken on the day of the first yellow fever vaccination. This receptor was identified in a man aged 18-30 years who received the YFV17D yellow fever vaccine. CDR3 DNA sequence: TGTGCCAGCAGAAACGGGAGGCTCCCGGGCACTGAAGCTTTCTTT. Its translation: CASRNGRLPGTEAFF.